The next 2 T cell receptor beta chains were all read from a single sample in a study of CD8 T cells in ankylosing spondylitis. TCRdb reanalysed the 5' RACE reads using MiXCR and keeps one entry per CDR3 protein. The sample contains around 770,000 distinct CDR3 sequences, 12% of which appear only once. These receptors lack a known antigen. General observations from the study: What seemed typical of ankylosing spondylitis blood was a TCR beta motif built from several highly homologous variants.

The sample comprised blood, either unsorted or a sorted T cell fraction (not recorded which). All receptors derive from a male donor with ankylosing spondylitis.

The V gene is TRBV6-1, the J gene TRBJ1-4; 10 bases are shared with TRBD1. The CDR3 covers 13 residues. Germline assignment: CDR1 MNHNS and CDR2 SASEGT. V shed 5 bases and J 7 bases; nucleotides not matched to a gene: 1. The DNA of the CDR3 is TGTGCCAGCAGTCGGACAGGGGGTGAAAAACTGTTTTTT. It yields the protein CASSRTGGEKLFF.

The rearrangement joins TRBV20-1 to TRBJ2-1, with D possibly TRBD2 on 5 matching bases. Between the trimmed V and J ends, which lost 2 bases and 0 bases, there was a span of 8 bases. Germline values: CDR1 DFQATT, CDR2 SNEGSKA (reference sequence). This CDR3 spans 14 amino acids. Here the CDR3 reads CSARPGNSYNEQFF. The CDR3 DNA follows: TGCAGTGCTAGACCGGGAAACTCCTACAATGAGCAGTTCTTC.